A single sample gave rise to the 8 T cell receptor beta chains below, sequenced in a study of Ad26.COV2.S vaccination and SARS-CoV-2 variants. Stated treatment: roughly 20 received Ad26.COV2.S at low or high dose, single or two shots; several received placebo; per-sample allocation not given. Sampling was performed 63 days after the first vaccine or placebo injection. Method: immunoSEQ multiplex PCR; TCRdb's copy keeps in-frame clones and lacks some. The data contain around 270,000 clones, roughly 87% of them singletons. The specimen comprised peripheral blood, sampled in a trial of Ad26.COV2.S vaccine versus placebo. The receptors shown here come from a person between 18 and 59 years old who received the Ad26.COV2.S COVID-19 vaccine or a placebo.

The chain combines TRBV5-1 with TRBJ2-5, with TRBD2 matching over 8 bases. V was pared by 0 bases and J by 9 bases, with 10 bases of the junction left unmatched. The CDR3 runs 15 residues. Germline loops: CDR1 SGHRS, CDR2 YFSETQ. CDR3 region: CASSLGVAGSAAQYF. The CDR3 nucleotides read TGCGCCAGCAGCTTGGGGGTAGCGGGATCGGCGGCCCAGTACTTC.

The genes are TRBV4-3 and TRBJ2-3, with D unclear. The CDR3 totals 15 residues. V was clipped by 0 bases and J by 5 bases, with 12 bases between them. Germline lookup yields CDR1 LGHNA and CDR2 YSLEER. The CDR3 sequence: CASSQDRVRRDTQYF. The DNA for the CDR3 is TGCGCCAGCAGCCAAGATAGGGTGAGGAGAGATACGCAGTATTTT.

The V gene is TRBV27, the J gene TRBJ2-1; D unclear. CDR3 length equals 9 residues. V gave up 7 bases and J gave up 10 bases, with 5 bases separating them. Germline V gives CDR1 MNHEY, CDR2 SMNVEV (reference sequence). The CDR3 protein is CASKAEQFF. In DNA, the CDR3 is TGTGCCAGCAAGGCGGAGCAGTTCTTC.

The chain couples TRBV7-2 to TRBJ2-5, with D perhaps TRBD1 (7 bases). Trimming removed 7 bases at V and 3 bases at J, with 12 bases between. The germline CDR1 and CDR2 sequences are SGHTA and FQGNSA. This CDR3 contains 13 residues. The CDR3 DNA reads as TGTGCCAGCAAAGGGGGCGGGAAAGAGACCCAGTACTTC. As protein: CASKGGGKETQYF.

J is TRBJ2-7 and V is TRBV7-2; unclear D gene. The CDR3 is 13 amino acids. Trimming took 3 bases from V and 0 from J, leaving 6 bases between them. The germline V gene encodes CDR1 SGHTA and CDR2 FQGNSA. The CDR3 reads CASSFGYSYEQYF. The CDR3 DNA is TGTGCCAGCAGCTTTGGCTACTCCTACGAGCAGTACTTC.

The chain carries TRBV4-1 and TRBJ1-2; 11 bases align to TRBD1. Germline V gene sequence: CDR1 MGHRA, CDR2 YSYEKL. Trimming cost V 6 bases and J 3 bases; bases outside gene matches: 6. The CDR3 is 15 amino acids. The CDR3 region is CASRGTGGLYYGYTF. The CDR3 DNA reads TGCGCCAGCAGGGGGACAGGGGGATTATACTATGGCTACACCTTC.

Regarding this clone: This sample also contains other DNA sequences that code for the same CDR3. The V and J genes are TRBV2 and TRBJ1-1, with D tentatively TRBD1 (6 bases). The CDR3 totals 12 residues. Germline V gene lookup returns CDR1 SNHLY and CDR2 FYNNEI. Between the trimmed V and J ends, which lost 6 bases and 4 bases, there was a span of 9 bases. The CDR3 DNA reads as TGTGCCAGCAGCGGGACACGCACTGAAGCTTTCTTT. Protein: CASSGTRTEAFF.

This chain uses TRBV6-2 or TRBV6-3 with TRBJ2-3; possibly TRBD2 for D (7 bases). The CDR3 totals 14 residues. The germline CDR1 and CDR2 sequences are MNHEY and SVGEGT. Trimming left V 6 bases short and J 3 bases short, with 13 bases between. The CDR3 region is CASSPGGGTDTQYF. Written as DNA, the CDR3 is TGTGCCAGCAGCCCGGGGGGCGGTACAGATACGCAGTATTTT.